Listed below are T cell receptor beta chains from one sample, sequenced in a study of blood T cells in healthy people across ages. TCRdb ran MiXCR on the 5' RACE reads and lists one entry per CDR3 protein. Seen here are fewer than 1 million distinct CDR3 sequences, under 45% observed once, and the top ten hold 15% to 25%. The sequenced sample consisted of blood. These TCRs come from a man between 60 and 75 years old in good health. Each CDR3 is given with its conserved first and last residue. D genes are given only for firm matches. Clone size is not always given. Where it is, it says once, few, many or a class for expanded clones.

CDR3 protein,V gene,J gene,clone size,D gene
CASSPGLRNTYEQYF,TRBV14,TRBJ2-7,NA,NA
CASSRGQGREAFF,TRBV5-1,TRBJ1-1,NA,TRBD1
CSARGSGGLNEQFF,TRBV20-1,TRBJ2-1,NA,TRBD2
CASSLALAGVGTQYF,TRBV7-2,TRBJ2-3,NA,TRBD2
CASSPTPPVGEQYF,TRBV18,TRBJ2-7,few,NA
CASSSLAEFRDTQYF,TRBV7-2,TRBJ2-3,NA,NA
CSASPAGQVTHGYTF,TRBV20-1,TRBJ1-2,few,NA
CASSLSPRQGGYTF,TRBV27,TRBJ1-2,NA,NA
CASTSGGRGEAFF,TRBV7-9,TRBJ1-1,NA,NA
CASSYGGEQYF,TRBV6-6,TRBJ2-7,many,NA
CASSQDPGLRGQYF,TRBV4-1,TRBJ2-5,NA,NA
CAISVAGGSNQPQHF,TRBV10-3,TRBJ1-5,few,NA
CAWTTGAHYGYTF,TRBV30,TRBJ1-2,NA,TRBD1
CASSYFGTAASGNTIYF,TRBV6-2/TRBV6-3,TRBJ1-3,few,TRBD1
CSARVQGGDTEAFF,TRBV20-1,TRBJ1-1,NA,TRBD1
CASSLWGQNLYGYTF,TRBV12-3/TRBV12-4,TRBJ1-2,few,TRBD1
CASSHNFYNEQFF,TRBV4-3,TRBJ2-1,once,NA
CASSLDRGQEGTEAFF,TRBV4-3,TRBJ1-1,NA,TRBD1
CASSGRLGSGGNTEAFF,TRBV5-1,TRBJ1-1,NA,NA
CASSPSIGDTQYF,TRBV4-3,TRBJ2-3,NA,NA
CASSLVAGGVNEQFF,TRBV7-3,TRBJ2-1,few,TRBD2
CASSSPIGIYGYTF,TRBV7-9,TRBJ1-2,few,NA
CASSPRGQTFQGTQYF,TRBV7-2,TRBJ2-3,NA,NA
CVSSQEVMGGGYGYTF,TRBV4-3,TRBJ1-2,NA,NA
CASSAGGGLGEAFF,TRBV9,TRBJ1-1,NA,NA
CASSFGQDRGMNQPQHF,TRBV7-2,TRBJ1-5,NA,TRBD1
CASIFSDRINYGYTF,TRBV12-3/TRBV12-4,TRBJ1-2,NA,TRBD1
CSASGANIGYTF,TRBV20-1,TRBJ1-2,NA,NA
CASSGRESKNIQYF,TRBV7-2,TRBJ2-4,NA,NA
CASSCRAGADTQYF,TRBV12-3/TRBV12-4,TRBJ2-3,many,TRBD2
CASSPVLGGEQYF,TRBV7-6,TRBJ2-7,NA,TRBD2
CASNTESTGRDTQYF,TRBV28,TRBJ2-3,few,NA
CSARRASSYNSPLHF,TRBV20-1,TRBJ1-6,few,NA
CASSSASGGSGANVLTF,TRBV5-5,TRBJ2-6,few,NA
CASGQGDRETQYF,TRBV12-3/TRBV12-4,TRBJ2-5,few,TRBD1
CSAWGTNPTDTQYF,TRBV20-1,TRBJ2-3,NA,TRBD2
CASSLRGNIYEQYF,TRBV11-2,TRBJ2-7,NA,NA
CASGTGTQETQYF,TRBV3-1,TRBJ2-5,NA,TRBD1
CASSYYGGEAQYF,TRBV6-6,TRBJ2-5,once,NA
CASSLRSQGEQFF,TRBV12-3/TRBV12-4,TRBJ2-1,NA,NA
CASSQEHETTYEQYF,TRBV4-3,TRBJ2-7,few,NA
CASSARGTRNEQFF,TRBV7-2,TRBJ2-1,NA,NA
CASSYGQSEQFF,TRBV6-6,TRBJ2-1,few,NA
CASSPLRLQPQHF,TRBV7-2,TRBJ1-5,NA,NA
CATSRDRTDSNQPQHF,TRBV15,TRBJ1-5,NA,NA